This paragraph covers one TCR beta chain sequence. The antigen is not known. Primed by a sample-barcoded 5' primer and a J-beta primer mix, a second PCR proceeded for roughly 6 to 12 cycles. TCRdb called the 5' RACE reads again in MiXCR, with one record for every CDR3 protein. The sample includes approximately 670,000 distinct CDR3 sequences, 35% to 50% of them seen just once. This sample is part of a study of blood T cells in healthy people across ages. General study results and limits: Correlation between TCR beta diversity and naive T cell percentage was strong. Diversity estimates from one million T cells were considered underestimates.

The CDR3 is 12 amino acids. The V and J ends lost 0 bases and 12 bases respectively, with 12 bases between them. Germline V lookup: CDR1 MNHEY, CDR2 SMNVEV (reference sequence). Each of the donors had about 9.9 milliliters of peripheral blood drawn into EDTA-treated Vacutainer tubes. The rearrangement links TRBV27 to TRBJ2-7; perhaps TRBD1 as D (6 bases). Sequences were obtained from blood. This sequence was found in an elderly man in good health. This CDR3 reads CASSLSQGLLYF. CDR3 nucleotides: TGTGCCAGCAGTTTATCCCAGGGGTTGTTGTACTTC.